This entry lists 25 T cell receptor beta chains sequenced from one sample in a study of cytotoxic CD8 clonotypes in ibrutinib-treated CLL. Clones were read by immunoSEQ multiplex PCR, and TCRdb kept only the in-frame ones, dropping some. This sample has about 330,000 clones, with over 60% found just once. The source was PBMCs, collected after 36 months of ibrutinib treatment. The receptor set was obtained from a human donor with chronic lymphocytic leukemia.

The DNA for the CDR3 is TGTGCCAGCAGTTTTGATGGACAGATGGCTGAAAAACTGTTTTTT. The encoded protein is CASSFDGQMAEKLFF. The rearrangement joins TRBV28 to TRBJ1-4; possibly TRBD1 for D (6 bases). Germline V gene sequence: CDR1 MDHEN, CDR2 SYDVKM. The CDR3 covers 15 residues. Trimming left V 3 bases short and J 7 bases short, with 15 bases between.

The chain recombines TRBV5-1 with TRBJ2-3, with no clear D. Trimming cost V 1 base and J 7 bases, with 22 bases left between them. This CDR3 comprises 17 residues. Germline CDR1 is SGHRS and CDR2 is YFSETQ. The CDR3 loop reads CASSLFSGHPAGYTQYF. DNA of the CDR3: TGCGCCAGCAGCTTGTTTTCCGGGCACCCCGCAGGTTATACGCAGTATTTT.

This clone was detected a few times. This sequence joins TRBV2 and TRBJ2-7; no firm D call. The CDR3 extends over 14 amino acids. Trimming took 7 bases from V and 1 from J, leaving 14 bases between them. The germline CDR1 and CDR2 sequences are SNHLY and FYNNEI. DNA for the CDR3: TGTGCCAGCACCCCCGGAACGGGTTCCTACGAGCAGTACTTC. Translating gives CASTPGTGSYEQYF.

V and J are TRBV6-1 and TRBJ1-2; weak D call: TRBD1 (6 bases). Germline V gene lookup returns CDR1 MNHNS and CDR2 SASEGT. The V end was cut by 8 bases, the J end by 6 bases, with 22 bases between. The CDR3 consists of 15 residues. CDR3 coding DNA: TGTGCCAGCCGCGAGTGGGGCAGGGGATCAGATGGCTACACCTTC. Protein product: CASREWGRGSDGYTF.

The chain is built from TRBV10-3 and TRBJ2-7; no reliable D call. The CDR3 is 12 residues long. V lost 3 bases to trimming and J lost 1 base, with 4 bases between them. The germline V gene has CDR1 ENHRY and CDR2 SYGVKD. Written as DNA, the CDR3 is TGTGCCATCAGTGACCCATCCTACGAGCAGTACTTC. Amino acid sequence: CAISDPSYEQYF.

The chain carries TRBV10-1 and TRBJ1-1; D possibly corresponds to TRBD1 (6 bases). The V gene lost 0 bases and the J gene lost 8 bases, with 16 bases spanning the gap. CDR3 length: 15 residues. CDR1 is WNHNN and CDR2 is SYGVQD in the germline V gene (reference sequence). In DNA form, the CDR3 reads TGCGCCAGCAGTGAGTCTTCCTCGGGCAGGGGAGAAGCTTTCTTT. The encoded protein is CASSESSSGRGEAFF.

The rearrangement joins TRBV6-5 to TRBJ2-7; D ambiguous. This CDR3 is built from 14 residues. V was clipped by 3 bases and J by 0 bases, with 9 bases between them. Looked up from germline, CDR1 is MNHEY and CDR2 is SVGAGI. The CDR3 DNA reads TGTGCCAGCAGTTATTTAGACTCCTCCTACGAGCAGTACTTC. The encoded protein is CASSYLDSSYEQYF.

The genes are TRBV5-6 and TRBJ2-2; D not resolved. CDR3 length: 13 residues. Germline CDR1 is SGHDT and CDR2 is YYEEEE. V was clipped by 0 bases and J by 7 bases, with 7 bases between them. The CDR3 spells CASSLVYLGELFF. As DNA, the CDR3 is TGTGCCAGCAGCTTGGTATATCTCGGGGAGCTGTTTTTT.

The genes are TRBV6-5 and TRBJ2-2; D is unresolved. The germline gives CDR1 MNHEY, CDR2 SVGAGI. V lost 0 bases, J lost 3 bases, and 2 bases lay in between. The length of the CDR3 is 13 residues. The CDR3 loop reads CASSYSYTGELFF. CDR3 bases: TGTGCCAGCAGTTACTCGTACACCGGGGAGCTGTTTTTT.

The chain is built from TRBV4-3 and TRBJ2-7; a possible D gene is TRBD1 (6 bases). V was cut by 1 base and J by 2 bases, with 15 bases left in between. The CDR3 is 16 residues long. The germline V gene has CDR1 LGHNA and CDR2 YSLEER. The CDR3 reads CASSQGGWDTAYEQYF. CDR3 sequence (DNA): TGCGCCAGCAGCCAAGGGGGCTGGGACACAGCCTACGAGCAGTACTTC.

This clone was seen a handful of times. J is TRBJ2-1 and V is TRBV27; no reliable D call. The V and J ends lost 1 base and 2 bases respectively, with 6 bases between them. Germline CDR1 is MNHEY and CDR2 is SMNVEV (reference sequence). The CDR3 spans 14 residues. The CDR3 loop is CASSLWAAYNEQFF. The CDR3 DNA follows: TGTGCCAGCAGTTTATGGGCAGCCTACAATGAGCAGTTCTTC.

The chain couples TRBV6-5 to TRBJ1-2, with D unresolved. There are 13 residues in the CDR3. Germline CDR1 and CDR2: MNHEY and SVGAGI. Trimming removed 6 bases at V and 4 bases at J, with 12 bases between. The CDR3 nucleotides are TGTGCCAGCAGCACTGACGGGTCCTATGGCTACACCTTC. It translates to CASSTDGSYGYTF.

The chain couples TRBV5-8 to TRBJ1-2, with a possible D match to TRBD1 (5 bases). Germline V gene data show CDR1 as SGHTS and CDR2 as YDEGEE. V was trimmed by 5 bases and J by 4 bases, leaving 15 bases between them. CDR3 length: 14 amino acids. DNA of the CDR3: TGTGCCAGCAGTAAGGAGGGGAGCGGCTATGGCTACACCTTC. This encodes CASSKEGSGYGYTF.

The chain carries TRBV11-2 and TRBJ1-6; D call uncertain. The length of the CDR3 is 12 residues. Trimming stripped 5 bases from V and 15 bases from J, with 14 bases between. Germline V lookup: CDR1 SGHAT, CDR2 FQNNGV. For the CDR3, the DNA is TGTGCCAGCAGCGCGACTCCCGGGAACCTCCACTTT. It is translated as CASSATPGNLHF.

CDR3 sequence (DNA): TGTGCCAGCAGCGTAGTTCCGGACGGGCTTGAGCAGTTCTTC. Amino acids: CASSVVPDGLEQFF. This rearrangement joins TRBV9 to TRBJ2-1; D is ambiguous. The V gene lost 0 bases and the J gene lost 9 bases, with 13 bases spanning the gap. This CDR3 comprises 14 residues. CDR1 and CDR2 from the germline V gene are SGDLS and YYNGEE.

V gene TRBV6-5 combines with J gene TRBJ2-7; TRBD1 aligns across 7 bases. V was clipped by 5 bases and J by 3 bases; unmatched bases: 10. The CDR3 contains 15 residues. CDR1 and CDR2 (germline): MNHEY, SVGAGI. The CDR3 coding sequence is TGTGCCAGCAGTGGCTTCCGAGGGGGCCACTACGAGCAGTACTTC. This translates into CASSGFRGGHYEQYF.

The chain combines TRBV5-4 with TRBJ2-3; D possibly uses TRBD1 or TRBD2 (5 bases each). V lost 4 bases and J lost 9, with 18 bases in between. This CDR3 spans 14 amino acids. Germline lookup yields CDR1 SGHNT and CDR2 YYREEE (reference sequence). The CDR3 region is CASSVGAGYETQYF. CDR3 in DNA: TGTGCCAGCAGCGTCGGGGCTGGCTACGAGACGCAGTATTTT.

This clone occurred a few times. The chain is built from TRBV19 and TRBJ1-5, with 10 positions matching TRBD1. The CDR3 contains 15 residues. J gave up 5 bases and V 5 bases, and 6 bases lay outside the gene matches. Looked up from germline, CDR1 is LNHDA and CDR2 is SQIVND (reference sequence). The CDR3 is CASSSGTGVHQPQHF. In nucleotides, the CDR3 is TGTGCCAGTAGTTCCGGGACAGGGGTCCATCAGCCCCAGCATTTT. Using reference TRBV19 and TRBJ1-5 for the parts outside the CDR3, the full variable domain is DGGITQSPKYLFRKEGQNVTLSCEQNLNHDAMYWYRQDPGQGLRLIYYSQIVNDFQKGDIAEGYSVSREKKESFPLTVTSAQKNPTAFYLCASSSGTGVHQPQHFGDGTRLSIL.

V gene TRBV29-1 combines with J gene TRBJ2-7; possibly TRBD1 or TRBD2 for D (5 bases each). V lost 3 bases, J lost 2 bases, and 11 bases lay in between. In germline, CDR1 is SQVTM, CDR2 ANQGSEA. The CDR3 loop spans 13 amino acids. The CDR3 DNA follows: TGCAGCGTTGAGGGGTGGGGGACCTACGAGCAGTACTTC. Translated: CSVEGWGTYEQYF.

This clone has more than one count but fewer than ten. The V gene is TRBV5-4, the J gene TRBJ2-5; 9 nucleotides match TRBD2. Germline CDR1 SGHNT, CDR2 YYREEE (reference sequence). The CDR3 sequence is 13 residues long. Trimming cost V 5 bases and J 3 bases; bases outside gene matches: 2. For the CDR3, the DNA is TGTGCCAGCAGACGACTAGCGGAAGAGACCCAGTACTTC. Protein sequence: CASRRLAEETQYF. Looking up the rest from reference TRBV5-4 and TRBJ2-5 gives the full variable domain: ETGVTQSPTHLIKTRGQQVTLRCSSQSGHNTVSWYQQALGQGPQFIFQYYREEENGRGNFPPRFSGLQFPNYSSELNVNALELDDSALYLCASRRLAEETQYFGPGTRLLVL.

The gene calls are TRBV5-1 and TRBJ1-2; D is possibly TRBD1 (5 bases). The CDR3 spans 13 residues. The V gene's germline CDR1 is SGHRS and CDR2 YFSETQ. Trimming took 4 bases from V and 1 from J, leaving 8 bases between them. Written as DNA, the CDR3 is TGCGCCAGCAGCGGAGACAGTAACTATGGCTACACCTTC. Amino acids: CASSGDSNYGYTF.

This clone has more than one count but fewer than ten. J is TRBJ2-7 and V is TRBV5-1; D remains ambiguous. Germline V lookup: CDR1 SGHRS, CDR2 YFSETQ. V shed 2 bases and J shed 0 bases, with 6 bases lying between them. This CDR3 is 13 amino acids long. The chain's CDR3 is CASSFSTSYEQYF. CDR3 nucleotides: TGCGCCAGCAGCTTTAGTACCTCCTACGAGCAGTACTTC.

This chain connects TRBV10-3 to TRBJ2-7, with D unresolved. The CDR3 runs to 14 residues. CDR1 is ENHRY, CDR2 SYGVKD, per germline. V dropped 0 bases and J dropped 2 bases, with 8 bases sitting between them. CDR3 DNA sequence: TGTGCCATCAGTGAGTCAGGTATAACCTACGAGCAGTACTTC. Protein product: CAISESGITYEQYF.

The V call is TRBV6-5, the J call TRBJ1-2, with D unclear. The germline V gene has CDR1 MNHEY and CDR2 SVGAGI. The CDR3 covers 13 residues. V shed 5 bases and J shed 0 bases, with 7 bases lying between them. This CDR3 reads CASSGGSNYGYTF. The CDR3 DNA is TGTGCCAGCAGTGGCGGGTCTAACTATGGCTACACCTTC.

This chain uses TRBV27 with TRBJ2-5; D unresolved. This CDR3 has 14 residues. The V gene's germline CDR1 is MNHEY and CDR2 SMNVEV (reference sequence). Between the trimmed V and J ends, which lost 7 bases and 3 bases, there was a span of 15 bases. The CDR3 DNA reads TGTGCCAGCAAACGGACGGGTCGGGAAGAGACCCAGTACTTC. Translation gives CASKRTGREETQYF.